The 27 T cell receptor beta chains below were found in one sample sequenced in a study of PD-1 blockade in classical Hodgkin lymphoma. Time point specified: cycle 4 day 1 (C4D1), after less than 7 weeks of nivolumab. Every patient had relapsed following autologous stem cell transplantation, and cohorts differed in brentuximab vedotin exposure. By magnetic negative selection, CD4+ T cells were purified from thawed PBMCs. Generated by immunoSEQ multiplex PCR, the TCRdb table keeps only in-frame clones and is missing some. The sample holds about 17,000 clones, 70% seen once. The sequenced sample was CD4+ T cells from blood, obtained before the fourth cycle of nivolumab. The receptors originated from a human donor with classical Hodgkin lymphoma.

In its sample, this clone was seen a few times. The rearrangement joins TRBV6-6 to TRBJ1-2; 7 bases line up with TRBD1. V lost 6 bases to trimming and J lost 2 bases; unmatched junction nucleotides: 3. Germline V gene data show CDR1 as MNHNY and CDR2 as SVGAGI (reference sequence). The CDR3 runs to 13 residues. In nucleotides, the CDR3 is TGTGCCAGCAGGGCACAGGGGAACTATGGCTACACCTTC. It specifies CASRAQGNYGYTF.

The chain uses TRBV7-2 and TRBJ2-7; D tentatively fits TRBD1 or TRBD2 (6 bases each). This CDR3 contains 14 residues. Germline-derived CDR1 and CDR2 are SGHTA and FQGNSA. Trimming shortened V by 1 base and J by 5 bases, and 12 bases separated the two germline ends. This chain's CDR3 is CASSLVTGAHEQYF. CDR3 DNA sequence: TGTGCCAGCAGCTTAGTGACGGGGGCCCACGAGCAGTACTTC. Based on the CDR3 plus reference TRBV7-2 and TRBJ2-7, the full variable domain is GAGVSQSPSNKVTEKGKDVELRCDPISGHTALYWYRQSLGQGLEFLIYFQGNSAPDKSGLPSDRFSAERTGGSVSTLTIQRTQQEDSAVYLCASSLVTGAHEQYFGPGTRLTVT.

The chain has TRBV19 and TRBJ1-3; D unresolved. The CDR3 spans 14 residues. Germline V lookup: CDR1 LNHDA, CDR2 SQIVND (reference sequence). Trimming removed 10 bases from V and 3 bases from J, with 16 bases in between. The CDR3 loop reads CATKPRAVGNTIYF. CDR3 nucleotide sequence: TGTGCCACCAAGCCTCGGGCGGTTGGAAACACCATATATTTT.

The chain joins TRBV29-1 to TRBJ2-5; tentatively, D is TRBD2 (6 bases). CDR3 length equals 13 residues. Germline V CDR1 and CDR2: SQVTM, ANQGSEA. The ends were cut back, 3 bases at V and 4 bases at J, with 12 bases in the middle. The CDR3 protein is CSVDIGGRETQYF. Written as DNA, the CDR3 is TGCAGCGTTGATATCGGGGGTAGAGAGACCCAGTACTTC.

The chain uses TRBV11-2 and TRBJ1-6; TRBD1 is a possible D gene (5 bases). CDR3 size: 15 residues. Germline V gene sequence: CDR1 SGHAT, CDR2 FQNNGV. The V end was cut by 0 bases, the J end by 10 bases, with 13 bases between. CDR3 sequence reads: CASSLENLGGSPLHF. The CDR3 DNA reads TGTGCCAGCAGCTTAGAAAACTTGGGGGGGTCACCCCTCCACTTT. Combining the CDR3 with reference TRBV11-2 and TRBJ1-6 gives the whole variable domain EAGVAQSPRYKIIEKRQSVAFWCNPISGHATLYWYQQILGQGPKLLIQFQNNGVVDDSQLPKDRFSAERLKGVDSTLKIQPAKLEDSAVYLCASSLENLGGSPLHFGNGTRLTVT.

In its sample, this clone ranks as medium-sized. This CDR3 is CASSLGTSVNTGELFF. CDR3 coding DNA: TGCGCCAGCAGCTTGGGGACTAGCGTCAACACCGGGGAGCTGTTTTTT. This chain uses TRBV5-1 with TRBJ2-2; the match to TRBD2 covers 9 bases. CDR1 SGHRS and CDR2 YFSETQ come from the germline V gene. V lost 0 bases to trimming and J lost 2 bases; unmatched junction nucleotides: 2. This CDR3 region has 16 residues.

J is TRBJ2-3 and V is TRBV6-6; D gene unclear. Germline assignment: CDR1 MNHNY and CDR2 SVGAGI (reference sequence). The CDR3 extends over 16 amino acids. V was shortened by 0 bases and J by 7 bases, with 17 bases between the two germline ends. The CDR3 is CASSYSSIATRNTQYF. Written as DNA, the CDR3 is TGTGCCAGCAGTTACTCTTCAATAGCCACCCGGAATACGCAGTATTTT.

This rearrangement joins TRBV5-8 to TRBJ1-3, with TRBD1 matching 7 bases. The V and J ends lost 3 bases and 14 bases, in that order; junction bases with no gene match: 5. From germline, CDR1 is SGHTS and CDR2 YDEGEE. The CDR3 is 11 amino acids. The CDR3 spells CASSWGQKVYF. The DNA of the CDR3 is TGTGCCAGCAGCTGGGGACAGAAGGTATATTTT.

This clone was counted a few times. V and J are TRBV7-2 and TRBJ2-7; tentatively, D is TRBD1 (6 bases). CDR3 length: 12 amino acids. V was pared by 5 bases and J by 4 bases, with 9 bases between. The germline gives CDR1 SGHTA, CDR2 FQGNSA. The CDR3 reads CASSTQGYEQYF. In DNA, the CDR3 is TGTGCCAGCAGCACCCAGGGGTACGAGCAGTACTTC. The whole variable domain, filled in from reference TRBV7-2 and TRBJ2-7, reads GAGVSQSPSNKVTEKGKDVELRCDPISGHTALYWYRQSLGQGLEFLIYFQGNSAPDKSGLPSDRFSAERTGGSVSTLTIQRTQQEDSAVYLCASSTQGYEQYFGPGTRLTVT.

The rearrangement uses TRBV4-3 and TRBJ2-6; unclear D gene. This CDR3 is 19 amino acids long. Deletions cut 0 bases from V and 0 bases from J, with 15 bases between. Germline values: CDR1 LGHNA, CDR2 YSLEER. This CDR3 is CASSQDIVFGSSGANVLTF. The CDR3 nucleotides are TGCGCCAGCAGCCAAGATATAGTGTTCGGTAGCTCTGGGGCCAACGTCCTGACTTTC.

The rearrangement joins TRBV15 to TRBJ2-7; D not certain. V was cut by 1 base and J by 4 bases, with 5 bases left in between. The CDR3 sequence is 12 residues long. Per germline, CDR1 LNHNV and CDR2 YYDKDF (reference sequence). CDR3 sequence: CATSRAGYEQYF. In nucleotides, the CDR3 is TGTGCCACCAGCAGAGCCGGGTACGAGCAGTACTTC.

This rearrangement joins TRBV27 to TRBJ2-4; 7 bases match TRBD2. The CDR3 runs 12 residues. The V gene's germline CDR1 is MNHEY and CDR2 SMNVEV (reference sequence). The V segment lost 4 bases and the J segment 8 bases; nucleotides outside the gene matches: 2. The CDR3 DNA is TGTGCCAGCAGTTCCCGGGGGGACATTCAGTACTTC. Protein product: CASSSRGDIQYF.

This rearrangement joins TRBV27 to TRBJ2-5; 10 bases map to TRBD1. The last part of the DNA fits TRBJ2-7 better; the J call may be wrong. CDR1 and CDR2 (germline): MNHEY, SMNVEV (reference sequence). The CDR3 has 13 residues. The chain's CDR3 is CASRGTGAYEQYF. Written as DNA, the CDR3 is TGTGCCAGCCGGGGGACAGGGGCCTACGAGCAGTACTTC.

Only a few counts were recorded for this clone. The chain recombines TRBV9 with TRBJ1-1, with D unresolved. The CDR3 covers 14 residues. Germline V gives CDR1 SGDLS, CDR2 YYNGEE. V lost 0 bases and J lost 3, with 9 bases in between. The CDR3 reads CASSVVRRYTEAFF. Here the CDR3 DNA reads TGTGCCAGCAGCGTAGTTCGGAGGTACACTGAAGCTTTCTTT.

CDR3 sequence (DNA): TGTGCCAGCAGCGTAGACAGTAACTATGGCTACACCTTC. Amino acid sequence: CASSVDSNYGYTF. The J gene is TRBJ1-2, the V gene TRBV9; D is ambiguous. The germline V gene has CDR1 SGDLS and CDR2 YYNGEE. V lost 0 bases and J 1 base, leaving 4 bases between the germline ends. The CDR3 spans 13 residues.

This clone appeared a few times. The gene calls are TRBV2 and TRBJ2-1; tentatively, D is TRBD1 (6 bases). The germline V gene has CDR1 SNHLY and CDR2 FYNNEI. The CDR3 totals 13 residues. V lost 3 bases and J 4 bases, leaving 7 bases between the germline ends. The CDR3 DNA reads TGTGCCAGCAGTGAGGACAGTTACAATGAGCAGTTCTTC. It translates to CASSEDSYNEQFF. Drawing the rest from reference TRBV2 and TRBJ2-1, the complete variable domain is EPEVTQTPSHQVTQMGQEVILRCVPISNHLYFYWYRQILGQKVEFLVSFYNNEISEKSEIFDDQFSVERPDGSNFTLKIRSTKLEDSAMYFCASSEDSYNEQFFGPGTRLTVL.

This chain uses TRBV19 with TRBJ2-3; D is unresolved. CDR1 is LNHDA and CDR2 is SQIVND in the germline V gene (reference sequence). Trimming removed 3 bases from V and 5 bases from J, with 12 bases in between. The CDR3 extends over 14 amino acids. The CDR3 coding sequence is TGTGCCAGTAGTATCCTCCCCGGCAGAGATACGCAGTATTTT. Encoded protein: CASSILPGRDTQYF.

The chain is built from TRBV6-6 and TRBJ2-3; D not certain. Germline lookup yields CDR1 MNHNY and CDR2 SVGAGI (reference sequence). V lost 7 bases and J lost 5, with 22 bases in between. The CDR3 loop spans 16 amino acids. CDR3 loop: CASTATPVTVGDTQYF. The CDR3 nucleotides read TGTGCCAGCACCGCCACCCCCGTGACCGTGGGAGATACGCAGTATTTT.

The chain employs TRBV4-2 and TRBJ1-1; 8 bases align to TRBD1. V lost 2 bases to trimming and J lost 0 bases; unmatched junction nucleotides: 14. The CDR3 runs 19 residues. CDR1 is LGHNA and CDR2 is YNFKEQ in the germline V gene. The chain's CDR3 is CASSQMGRGRLRVNTEAFF. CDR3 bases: TGTGCCAGCAGCCAAATGGGCAGGGGGCGTCTGCGGGTGAACACTGAAGCTTTCTTT.

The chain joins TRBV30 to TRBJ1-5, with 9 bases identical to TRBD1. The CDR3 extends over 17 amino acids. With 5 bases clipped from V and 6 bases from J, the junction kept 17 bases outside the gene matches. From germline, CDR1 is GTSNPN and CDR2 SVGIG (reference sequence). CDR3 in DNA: TGTGCCTGGTCTCGGTCCGGGACAGGGATTCAGAGTCAGCCCCAGCATTTT. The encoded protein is CAWSRSGTGIQSQPQHF.

DNA for the CDR3: TGTGCCAGTAGTATTGACAGTAACTATGGCTACACCTTC. This codes for CASSIDSNYGYTF. This chain joins TRBV19 and TRBJ1-2; perhaps TRBD1 as D (5 bases). With 3 bases removed from V and 1 base from J, the gap between germline ends came to 6 bases. CDR3 length: 13 residues. CDR1 is LNHDA and CDR2 is SQIVND in the germline V gene (reference sequence). Complete variable domain (other parts from reference TRBV19 and TRBJ1-2): DGGITQSPKYLFRKEGQNVTLSCEQNLNHDAMYWYRQDPGQGLRLIYYSQIVNDFQKGDIAEGYSVSREKKESFPLTVTSAQKNPTAFYLCASSIDSNYGYTFGSGTRLTVV.

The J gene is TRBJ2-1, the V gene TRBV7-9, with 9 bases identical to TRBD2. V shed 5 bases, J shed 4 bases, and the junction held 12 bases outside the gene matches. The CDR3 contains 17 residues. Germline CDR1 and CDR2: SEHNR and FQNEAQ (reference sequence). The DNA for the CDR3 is TGTGCCAGCAGCCCACGAGGTAGCGGGAGTTCTTACAATGAGCAGTTCTTC. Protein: CASSPRGSGSSYNEQFF.

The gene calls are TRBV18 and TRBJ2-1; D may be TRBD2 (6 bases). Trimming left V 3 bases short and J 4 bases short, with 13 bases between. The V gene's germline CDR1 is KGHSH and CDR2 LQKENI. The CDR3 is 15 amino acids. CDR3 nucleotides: TGTGCCAGCTCACCTGGGACTGGCGGGTACAATGAGCAGTTCTTC. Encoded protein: CASSPGTGGYNEQFF.

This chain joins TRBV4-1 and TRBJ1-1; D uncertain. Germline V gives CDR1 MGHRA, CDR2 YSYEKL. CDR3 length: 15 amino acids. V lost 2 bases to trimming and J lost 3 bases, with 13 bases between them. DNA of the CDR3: TGCGCCAGCAGCCAAATCGTGGCTCCCGACACTGAAGCTTTCTTT. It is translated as CASSQIVAPDTEAFF.

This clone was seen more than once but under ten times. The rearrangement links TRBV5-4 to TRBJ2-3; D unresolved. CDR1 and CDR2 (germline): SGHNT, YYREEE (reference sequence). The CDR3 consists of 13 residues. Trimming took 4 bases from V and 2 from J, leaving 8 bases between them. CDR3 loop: CASSLRITDTQYF. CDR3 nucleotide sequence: TGTGCCAGCAGCCTCAGGATCACAGATACGCAGTATTTT.

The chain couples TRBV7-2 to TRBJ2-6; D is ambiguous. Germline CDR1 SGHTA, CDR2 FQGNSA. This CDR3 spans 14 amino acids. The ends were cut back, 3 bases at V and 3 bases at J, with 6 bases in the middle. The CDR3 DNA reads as TGTGCCAGCAGCTTTAGTAGTGGGGCCAACGTCCTGACTTTC. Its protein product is CASSFSSGANVLTF.

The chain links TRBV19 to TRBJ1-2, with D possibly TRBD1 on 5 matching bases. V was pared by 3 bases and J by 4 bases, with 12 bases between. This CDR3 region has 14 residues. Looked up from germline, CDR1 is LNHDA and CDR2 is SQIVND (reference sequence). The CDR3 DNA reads TGTGCCAGTAGTATGGTGGGGACCGTCTATGGCTACACCTTC. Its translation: CASSMVGTVYGYTF.